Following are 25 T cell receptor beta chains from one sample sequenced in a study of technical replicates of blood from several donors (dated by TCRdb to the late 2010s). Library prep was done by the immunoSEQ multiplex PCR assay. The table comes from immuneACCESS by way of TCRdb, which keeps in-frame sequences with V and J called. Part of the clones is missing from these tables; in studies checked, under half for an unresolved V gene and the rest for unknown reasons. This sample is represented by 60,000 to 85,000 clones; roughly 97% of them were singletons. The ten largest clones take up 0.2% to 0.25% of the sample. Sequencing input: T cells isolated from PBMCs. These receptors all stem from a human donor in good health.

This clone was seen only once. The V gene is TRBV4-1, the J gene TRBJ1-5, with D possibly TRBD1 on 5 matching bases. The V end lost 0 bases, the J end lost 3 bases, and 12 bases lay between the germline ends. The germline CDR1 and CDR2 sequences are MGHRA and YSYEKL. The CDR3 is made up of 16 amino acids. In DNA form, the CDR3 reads TGCGCCAGCAGCCAAGAATTGGGGGGATACAATCAGCCCCAGCATTTT. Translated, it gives CASSQELGGYNQPQHF.

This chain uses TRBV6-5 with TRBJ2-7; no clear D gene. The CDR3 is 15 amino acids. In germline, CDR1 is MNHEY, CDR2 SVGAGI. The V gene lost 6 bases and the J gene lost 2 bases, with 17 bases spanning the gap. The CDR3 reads CASSGSLAVTYEQYF. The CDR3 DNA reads TGTGCCAGCAGCGGCAGTTTAGCCGTAACCTACGAGCAGTACTTC.

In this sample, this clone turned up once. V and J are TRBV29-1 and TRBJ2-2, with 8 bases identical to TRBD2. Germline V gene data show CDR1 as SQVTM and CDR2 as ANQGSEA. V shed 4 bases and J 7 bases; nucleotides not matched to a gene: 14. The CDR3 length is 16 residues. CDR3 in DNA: TGCAGCGTTGGTATGGGGGCGGGGGGCTTCGGCGGGGAGCTGTTTTTT. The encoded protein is CSVGMGAGGFGGELFF.

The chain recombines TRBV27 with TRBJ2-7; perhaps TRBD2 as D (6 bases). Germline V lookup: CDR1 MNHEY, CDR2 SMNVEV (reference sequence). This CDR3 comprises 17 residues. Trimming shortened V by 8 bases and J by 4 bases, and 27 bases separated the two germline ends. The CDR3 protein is CASPSLVRERILYEQYF. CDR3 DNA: TGTGCCAGCCCCAGTTTGGTCCGGGAGCGGATCCTTTACGAGCAGTACTTC.

The chain's CDR3 is CASSSGHRGGYTEAFF. The DNA for the CDR3 is TGTGCCAGCAGCTCGGGACACAGGGGGGGATACACTGAAGCTTTCTTT. The chain carries TRBV7-9 and TRBJ1-1; 8 bases fit TRBD1. Germline V lookup: CDR1 SEHNR, CDR2 FQNEAQ (reference sequence). This CDR3 spans 16 amino acids. Trimming took 4 bases from V and 3 from J; bases not matched to a gene: 10.

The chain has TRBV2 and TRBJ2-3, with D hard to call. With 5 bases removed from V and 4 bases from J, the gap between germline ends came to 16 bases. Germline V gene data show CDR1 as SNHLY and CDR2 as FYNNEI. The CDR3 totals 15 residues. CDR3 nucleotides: TGTGCCAGCAGTCCTGGTCAGGCCGGCGCAGATACGCAGTATTTT. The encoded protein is CASSPGQAGADTQYF.

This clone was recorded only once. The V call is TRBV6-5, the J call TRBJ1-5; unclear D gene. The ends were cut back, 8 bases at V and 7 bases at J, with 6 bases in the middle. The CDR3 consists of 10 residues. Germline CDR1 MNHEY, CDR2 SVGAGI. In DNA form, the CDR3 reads TGTGCCAGCGAGGGCCAGCCCCAGCATTTT. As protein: CASEGQPQHF.

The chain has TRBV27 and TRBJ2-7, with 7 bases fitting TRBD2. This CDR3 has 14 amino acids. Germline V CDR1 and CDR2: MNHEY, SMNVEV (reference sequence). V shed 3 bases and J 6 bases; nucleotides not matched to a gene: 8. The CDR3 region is CASSLRETRSEQYF. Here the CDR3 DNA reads TGTGCCAGCAGTTTGCGGGAGACTAGGTCCGAGCAGTACTTC.

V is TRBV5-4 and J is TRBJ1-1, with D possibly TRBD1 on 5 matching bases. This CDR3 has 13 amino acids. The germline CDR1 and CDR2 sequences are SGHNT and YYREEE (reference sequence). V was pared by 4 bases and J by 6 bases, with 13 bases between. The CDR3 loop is CASSQGRIAEAFF. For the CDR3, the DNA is TGTGCCAGCAGCCAGGGTCGGATCGCTGAAGCTTTCTTT.

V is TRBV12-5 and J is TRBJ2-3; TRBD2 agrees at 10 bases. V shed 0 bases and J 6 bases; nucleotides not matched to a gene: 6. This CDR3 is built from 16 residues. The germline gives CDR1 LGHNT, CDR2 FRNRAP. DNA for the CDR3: TGTGCTAGTGGTTTGGTACTTGGTAGCGGGGGGGATACGCAGTATTTT. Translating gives CASGLVLGSGGDTQYF.

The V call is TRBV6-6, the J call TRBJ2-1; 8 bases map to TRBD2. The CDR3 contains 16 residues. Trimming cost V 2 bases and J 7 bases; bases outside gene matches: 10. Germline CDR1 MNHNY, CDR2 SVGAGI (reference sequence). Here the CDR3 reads CASSYSTRLAKNEQFF. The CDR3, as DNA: TGTGCCAGCAGTTACAGTACGAGACTAGCGAAGAATGAGCAGTTCTTC.

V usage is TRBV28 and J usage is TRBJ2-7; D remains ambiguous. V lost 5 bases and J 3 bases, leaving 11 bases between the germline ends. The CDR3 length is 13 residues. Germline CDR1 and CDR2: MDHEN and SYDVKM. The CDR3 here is CASSPSGGYEQYF. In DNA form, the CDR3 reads TGTGCCAGCAGTCCTTCGGGTGGCTACGAGCAGTACTTC.

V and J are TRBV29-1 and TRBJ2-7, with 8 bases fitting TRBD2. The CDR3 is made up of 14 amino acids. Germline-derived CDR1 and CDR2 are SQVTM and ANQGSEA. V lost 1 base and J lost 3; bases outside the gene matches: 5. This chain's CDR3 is CSVEGSGTIYEQYF. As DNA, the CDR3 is TGCAGCGTTGAAGGTAGCGGGACGATCTACGAGCAGTACTTC.

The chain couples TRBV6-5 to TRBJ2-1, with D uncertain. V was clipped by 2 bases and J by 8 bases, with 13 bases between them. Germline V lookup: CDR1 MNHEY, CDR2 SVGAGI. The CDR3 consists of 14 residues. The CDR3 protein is CASSYTERLHEQFF. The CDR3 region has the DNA TGTGCCAGCAGTTACACCGAAAGACTGCATGAGCAGTTCTTC.

As DNA, the CDR3 is TGTGCCAGCAGTCCACCTGCTCGCGCATACGAGCAGTACTTC. It is translated as CASSPPARAYEQYF. The V call is TRBV28, the J call TRBJ2-7; no clear D. V was trimmed by 5 bases and J by 4 bases, leaving 15 bases between them. The germline V gene has CDR1 MDHEN and CDR2 SYDVKM. This CDR3 has 14 residues.

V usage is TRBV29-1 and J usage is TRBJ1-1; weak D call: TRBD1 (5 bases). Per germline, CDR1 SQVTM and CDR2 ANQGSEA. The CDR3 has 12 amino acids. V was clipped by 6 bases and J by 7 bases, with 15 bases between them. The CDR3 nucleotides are TGCAGCGTGTATCTGGGGGAGGTTGAAGCTTTCTTT. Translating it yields CSVYLGEVEAFF.

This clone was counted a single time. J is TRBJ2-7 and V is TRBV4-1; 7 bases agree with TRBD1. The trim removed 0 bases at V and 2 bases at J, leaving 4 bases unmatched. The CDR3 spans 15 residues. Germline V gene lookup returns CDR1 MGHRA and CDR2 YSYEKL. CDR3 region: CASSQDMGQTYEQYF. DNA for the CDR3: TGCGCCAGCAGCCAAGATATGGGACAGACCTACGAGCAGTACTTC.

The chain's CDR3 is CASSQGRQSSYNEQFF. CDR3 bases: TGCGCCAGCAGCCAAGGGCGGCAGAGCTCCTACAATGAGCAGTTCTTC. This sequence joins TRBV4-1 and TRBJ2-1; no clear D gene. V lost 1 base, J lost 0 bases, and 10 bases lay in between. The CDR3 length is 16 residues. Germline V lookup: CDR1 MGHRA, CDR2 YSYEKL.

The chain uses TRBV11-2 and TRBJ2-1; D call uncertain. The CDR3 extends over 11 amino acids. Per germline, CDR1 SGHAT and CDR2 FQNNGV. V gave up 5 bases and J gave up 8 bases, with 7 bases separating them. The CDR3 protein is CASSPFDEQFF. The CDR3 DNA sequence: TGTGCCAGCAGCCCCTTCGATGAGCAGTTCTTC.

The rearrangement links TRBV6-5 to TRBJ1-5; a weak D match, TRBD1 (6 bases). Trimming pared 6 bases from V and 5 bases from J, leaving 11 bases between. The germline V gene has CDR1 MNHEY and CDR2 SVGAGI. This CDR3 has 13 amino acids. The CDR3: CASRRDNHQPQHF. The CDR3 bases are TGTGCCAGCAGACGGGACAATCATCAGCCCCAGCATTTT.

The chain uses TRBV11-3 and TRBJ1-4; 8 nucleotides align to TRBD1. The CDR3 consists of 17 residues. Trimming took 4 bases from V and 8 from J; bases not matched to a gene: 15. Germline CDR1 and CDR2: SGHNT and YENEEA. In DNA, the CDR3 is TGTGCCAGCAGCTCAATCAAAGACAGGGGAGGAGAAGAAAAACTGTTTTTT. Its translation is CASSSIKDRGGEEKLFF.

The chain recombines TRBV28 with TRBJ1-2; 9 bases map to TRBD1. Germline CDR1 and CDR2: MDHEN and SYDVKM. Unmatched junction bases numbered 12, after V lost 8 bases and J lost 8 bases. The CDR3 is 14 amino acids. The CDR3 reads CASASIITGGGYTF. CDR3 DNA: TGTGCCAGCGCGTCAATAATAACAGGGGGCGGCTACACCTTC.

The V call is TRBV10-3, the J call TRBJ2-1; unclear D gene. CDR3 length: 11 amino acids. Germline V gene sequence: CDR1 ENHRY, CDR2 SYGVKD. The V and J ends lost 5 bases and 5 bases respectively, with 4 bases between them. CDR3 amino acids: CAISSNNEQFF. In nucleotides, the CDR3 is TGTGCCATCAGTTCTAACAATGAGCAGTTCTTC.

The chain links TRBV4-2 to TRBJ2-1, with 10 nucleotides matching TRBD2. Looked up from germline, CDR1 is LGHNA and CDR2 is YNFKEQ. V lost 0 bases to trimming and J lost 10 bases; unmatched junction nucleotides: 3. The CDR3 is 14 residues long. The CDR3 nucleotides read TGTGCCAGCAGCCAAGAACTAGCGGGATGGGAGCAGTTCTTC. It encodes CASSQELAGWEQFF.

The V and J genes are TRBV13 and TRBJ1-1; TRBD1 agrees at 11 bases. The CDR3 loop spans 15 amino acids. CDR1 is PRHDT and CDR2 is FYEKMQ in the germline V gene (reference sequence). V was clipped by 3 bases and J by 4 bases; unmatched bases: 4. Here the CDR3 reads CASSFGTGGTTEAFF. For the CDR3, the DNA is TGTGCCAGCAGCTTCGGGACAGGGGGGACCACTGAAGCTTTCTTT.